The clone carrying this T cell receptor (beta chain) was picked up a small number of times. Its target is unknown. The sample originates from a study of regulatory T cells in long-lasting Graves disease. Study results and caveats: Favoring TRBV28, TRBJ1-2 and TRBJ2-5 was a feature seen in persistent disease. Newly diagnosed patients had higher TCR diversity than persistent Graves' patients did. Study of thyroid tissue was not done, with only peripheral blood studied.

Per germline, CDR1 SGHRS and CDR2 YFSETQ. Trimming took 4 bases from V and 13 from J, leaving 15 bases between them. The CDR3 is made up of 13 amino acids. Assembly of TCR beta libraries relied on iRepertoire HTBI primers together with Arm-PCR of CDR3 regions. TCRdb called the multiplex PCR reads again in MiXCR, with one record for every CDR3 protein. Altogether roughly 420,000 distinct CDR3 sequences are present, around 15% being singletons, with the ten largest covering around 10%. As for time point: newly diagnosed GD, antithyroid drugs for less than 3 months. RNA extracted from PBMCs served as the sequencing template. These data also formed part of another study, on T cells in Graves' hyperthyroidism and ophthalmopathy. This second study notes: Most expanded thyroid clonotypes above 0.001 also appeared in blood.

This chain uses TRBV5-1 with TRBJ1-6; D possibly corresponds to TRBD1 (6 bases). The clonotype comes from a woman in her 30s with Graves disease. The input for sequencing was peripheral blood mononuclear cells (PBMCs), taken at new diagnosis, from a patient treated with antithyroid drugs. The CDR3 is CASSLGALDPLHF. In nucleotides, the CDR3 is TGCGCCAGCAGCCTGGGGGCCCTGGACCCCCTCCACTTT.